The clone carrying this TCR beta chain was counted a single time. These data originate in a study of cytotoxic CD8 clonotypes in ibrutinib-treated CLL. Data came from immunoSEQ multiplex PCR; TCRdb stores just in-frame clones and leaves some out. The data hold around 70,000 clones, with 80% observed a single time. The CDR3 length is 19 residues. V lost 0 bases and J lost 4; bases outside the gene matches: 10. Germline values: CDR1 LGHNA, CDR2 YNFKEQ. The starting material was PBMCs, obtained at disease progression, from a patient treated with ibrutinib. V is TRBV4-2 and J is TRBJ2-1; 12 positions match TRBD2. This TCR came from a human donor with chronic lymphocytic leukemia. In nucleotides, the CDR3 is TGTGCCAGCAGCCAAGAACTCAGACGGACTAGCGGGGCTTACAATGAGCAGTTCTTC. Its translation: CASSQELRRTSGAYNEQFF.